This TCR beta chain was profiled in a study of shared clonotypes between healthy human individuals. About the study: Every donor yielded three CD4 naive, three CD4 memory, two CD8 naive and one CD8 memory plate. Study observations and caveats: Memory subsets generally showed lower estimated richness than naive subsets.

CD45RO-negative, CCR7-positively selected cells formed the naive CD8 fraction, excluding terminally differentiated effector memory CD45RA+ cells. CDR3 length equals 12 residues. CDR1 is SGHRS, CDR2 YFSETQ, per germline. Clones were read by immunoSEQ multiplex PCR, and TCRdb kept only the in-frame ones, dropping some. The sample includes roughly 590,000 clones, 95% seen only once; the top ten take roughly 0.1%. For this clone: Its antigen remains unidentified.

This chain links TRBV5-1 with TRBJ2-5; TRBD1 aligns across 10 bases. The DNA end is a closer match to TRBJ2-7, so the J assignment may be wrong. Sequenced: naive CD8+ T cells sorted from blood. This TCR came from a woman in her twenties or thirties in good health. The CDR3 DNA reads TGCGCCAGCAGCGGGACAGGGGCCGAGCAGTACTTC. The encoded protein is CASSGTGAEQYF.